Sequencing of this T cell receptor (beta chain) was carried out in a study of T cell responses to AZD1222 COVID-19 vaccine. As for the study in general: Both about-4-week and about-12-week second-dose recipients were combined. Study-level points and caveats: Among vaccine-associated CD4 TCRs, coverage spanned spike, with dominance at 160-218 and 743-854. An increase in Spike-specific TCR breadth and depth was observed after two AZD1222 doses. Variant regions that are unmutated are reportedly the target of nearly half of spike-specific TCRs.

About this clone itself: Its antigen is as yet unknown.

Libraries were prepared by immunoSEQ multiplex PCR; TCRdb keeps only in-frame clonotypes and omits some of them. This table holds around 170,000 clones, around 90% found once. Germline lookup yields CDR1 LGHDT and CDR2 YNNKEL (reference sequence). This CDR3 spans 12 amino acids. Trimming removed 4 bases at V and 14 bases at J, with 17 bases between. The sequences come from peripheral blood, collected on day 0 of AZD1222 vaccination. This sequence was found in an adult in good health. The V call is TRBV3-1 (or the pseudogene TRBV3-2), the J call TRBJ1-1, with D perhaps matching TRBD1 (5 bases). This chain's CDR3 is CASSPRQTQGFF. As DNA, the CDR3 is TGTGCCAGCAGCCCTCGACAGACCCAGGGATTCTTT.